This is a list of T cell receptor beta chains from one sample in a study of Ad26.COV2.S vaccination and SARS-CoV-2 variants. Profiled with immunoSEQ multiplex PCR; TCRdb holds only in-frame clones, not every one. This sample has about 180,000 clones, with roughly nine tenths found just once. The source was peripheral blood, collected after recovery from COVID-19. All receptors derive from a human donor who had recovered from COVID-19. The CDR3 runs from the conserved cysteine through the conserved F or W. Fields, in order: V gene, J gene, D gene, CDR3 length, CDR3 DNA, CDR3 protein. A D gene is named only where the DNA matches it firmly.

v_gene: TRBV28; j_gene: TRBJ1-2; d_gene: TRBD1; len: 14; CDR3nt: TGTGCCAGCAGCACAACCGGGACAGGGGAGGGCTACACCTTC; CDR3aa: CASSTTGTGEGYTF
v_gene: TRBV7-9; j_gene: TRBJ2-3; d_gene: -; len: 15; CDR3nt: TGTGCCAGCAGCTTTGAGCCCATGTTCACAGATACGCAGTATTTT; CDR3aa: CASSFEPMFTDTQYF
v_gene: TRBV4-1; j_gene: TRBJ1-4; d_gene: -; len: 16; CDR3nt: TGCGCCAGCAGCCAGCTTCAGGGGCAGGCTAATGAAAAACTGTTTTTT; CDR3aa: CASSQLQGQANEKLFF
v_gene: TRBV19; j_gene: TRBJ1-2; d_gene: -; len: 13; CDR3nt: TGTGCCAGTAGTGCCTATCGGGGCTATGGCTACACCTTC; CDR3aa: CASSAYRGYGYTF
v_gene: TRBV5-1; j_gene: TRBJ2-5; d_gene: TRBD1; len: 15; CDR3nt: TGCGCCAGCACCCCGGGACAGGGGGCCCAAGAGACCCAGTACTTC; CDR3aa: CASTPGQGAQETQYF
v_gene: TRBV18; j_gene: TRBJ2-7; d_gene: -; len: 14; CDR3nt: TGTGCCAGCTCACCAGTCAAGGGCTTGGGGGAGCAGTACTTC; CDR3aa: CASSPVKGLGEQYF
v_gene: TRBV5-1; j_gene: TRBJ1-3; d_gene: TRBD1; len: 14; CDR3nt: TGCGCCAGCAGCACCGGGACAGCCTCAAACACCATATATTTT; CDR3aa: CASSTGTASNTIYF
v_gene: TRBV5-6; j_gene: TRBJ2-7; d_gene: TRBD1; len: 14; CDR3nt: TGTGCCAGCAGCTTGAGGGACAGAACCTACGAGCAGTACTTC; CDR3aa: CASSLRDRTYEQYF
v_gene: TRBV4-1; j_gene: TRBJ1-1; d_gene: -; len: 15; CDR3nt: TGCGCCAGCAGCCACCCAGAGCAAGGGGTCACTGAAGCTTTCTTT; CDR3aa: CASSHPEQGVTEAFF
v_gene: TRBV3-1/TRBV3-2; j_gene: TRBJ1-2; d_gene: -; len: 12; CDR3nt: TGTGCCAGCAGCCAAGATCACTATGGCTACACCTTC; CDR3aa: CASSQDHYGYTF
v_gene: TRBV9; j_gene: TRBJ2-1; d_gene: TRBD2; len: 14; CDR3nt: TGTGCCAGCAGCGCGAGCCCCGGGGGGACCGAGCAGTTCTTC; CDR3aa: CASSASPGGTEQFF
v_gene: TRBV2; j_gene: TRBJ2-7; d_gene: -; len: 11; CDR3nt: TGTGCCAGCAGTGAAGATGTTAGGCAGTACTTC; CDR3aa: CASSEDVRQYF
v_gene: TRBV7-6; j_gene: TRBJ2-1; d_gene: TRBD2; len: 16; CDR3nt: TGTGCCAGCAGCCTAACTAGCGGGGGGTTCTACAATGAGCAGTTCTTC; CDR3aa: CASSLTSGGFYNEQFF
v_gene: TRBV7-2; j_gene: TRBJ2-7; d_gene: -; len: 14; CDR3nt: TGTGCCAGCACATACGGGGGCGGCTCCTACGAGCAGTACTTC; CDR3aa: CASTYGGGSYEQYF
v_gene: TRBV28; j_gene: TRBJ1-1; d_gene: TRBD1; len: 14; CDR3nt: TGTGCCAGCCTTTCAACAGGGGTGGGCACTGAAGCTTTCTTT; CDR3aa: CASLSTGVGTEAFF
v_gene: TRBV12-2; j_gene: TRBJ2-3; d_gene: -; len: 19; CDR3nt: TGTGCAAGTCGCCCCTTGGGACTAGCGGAACCCCATTCCACAGATACGCAGTATTTT; CDR3aa: CASRPLGLAEPHSTDTQYF
v_gene: TRBV18; j_gene: TRBJ2-5; d_gene: -; len: 14; CDR3nt: TGTGCCAGCTCACCACTCAGGGGCGCGGAGACCCAGTACTTC; CDR3aa: CASSPLRGAETQYF
v_gene: TRBV19; j_gene: TRBJ1-1; d_gene: -; len: 14; CDR3nt: TGTGCCAGTAGTATAGGGTCAGGAGACACTGAAGCTTTCTTT; CDR3aa: CASSIGSGDTEAFF
v_gene: TRBV6-6; j_gene: TRBJ2-3; d_gene: TRBD2; len: 15; CDR3nt: TGTGCCAGCAGTCCTGAGCGGGAGGGAACAGATACGCAGTATTTT; CDR3aa: CASSPEREGTDTQYF
v_gene: TRBV7-9; j_gene: TRBJ1-5; d_gene: -; len: 14; CDR3nt: TGTGCCAGCAGCCCTCGGACGTCCGATCAGCCCCAGCATTTT; CDR3aa: CASSPRTSDQPQHF
v_gene: TRBV18; j_gene: TRBJ2-3; d_gene: TRBD2; len: 16; CDR3nt: TGTGCCAGCTCACCTACTAGCGGGGGTGGTGCAGATACGCAGTATTTT; CDR3aa: CASSPTSGGGADTQYF